These 10 T cell receptor beta chains originate from one sample sequenced in a study of cytomegalovirus exposure and HLA in healthy donors. It was with 60 Vbeta and 13 Jbeta primers that the PCR ran. Method: immunoSEQ multiplex PCR; TCRdb's copy keeps in-frame clones and lacks some. Its listing shows 200,000 or so clones. The material sequenced was PBMCs. All receptors derive from a boy aged 5 to 17 in good health and CMV-seronegative.

This chain joins TRBV7-9 and TRBJ1-1; TRBD1 is a possible D gene (5 bases). V shed 2 bases and J shed 7 bases, with 8 bases lying between them. In germline, CDR1 is SEHNR, CDR2 FQNEAQ (reference sequence). The CDR3 is made up of 12 amino acids. This chain's CDR3 is CASSLTGLEAFF. CDR3 nucleotides: TGTGCCAGCAGCTTAACGGGACTTGAAGCTTTCTTT. Combining the CDR3 with reference TRBV7-9 and TRBJ1-1 gives the whole variable domain DTGVSQNPRHKITKRGQNVTFRCDPISEHNRLYWYRQTLGQGPEFLTYFQNEAQLEKSRLLSDRFSAERPKGSFSTLEIQRTEQGDSAMYLCASSLTGLEAFFGQGTRLTVV.

The chain employs TRBV7-9 and TRBJ1-6; 9 bases match TRBD1. Germline assignment: CDR1 SEHNR and CDR2 FQNEAQ (reference sequence). The V and J ends lost 1 base and 8 bases, in that order; junction bases with no gene match: 0. The length of the CDR3 is 14 residues. CDR3: CASSLGDRDSPLHF. In nucleotides, the CDR3 is TGTGCCAGCAGCTTAGGGGACAGGGATTCACCCCTCCACTTT.

The chain couples TRBV5-1 to TRBJ2-3; the D is unclear. V lost 0 bases to trimming and J lost 6 bases, with 14 bases between them. The germline V gene encodes CDR1 SGHRS and CDR2 YFSETQ. The CDR3 length is 15 residues. The CDR3 nucleotides read TGCGCCAGCAGCTTGGAAGAACTCGGGTCGGATACGCAGTATTTT. This gives the protein CASSLEELGSDTQYF.

This rearrangement joins TRBV11-2 to TRBJ2-2, with D perhaps TRBD1 (5 bases). The CDR3 loop spans 16 amino acids. The V end was cut by 7 bases, the J end by 2 bases, with 17 bases between. In germline, CDR1 is SGHAT, CDR2 FQNNGV. The DNA for the CDR3 is TGTGCCAGCATTCCGATAGGGGCCAAAAACACCGGGGAGCTGTTTTTT. Its translation is CASIPIGAKNTGELFF.

The chain recombines TRBV11-2 with TRBJ1-1, with a tentative D call TRBD1 (5 bases). Trimming shortened V by 4 bases and J by 8 bases, and 14 bases separated the two germline ends. The CDR3 length is 13 residues. Germline values: CDR1 SGHAT, CDR2 FQNNGV. This CDR3 is CASSWGEASEAFF. The CDR3 DNA follows: TGTGCCAGCAGCTGGGGGGAGGCCTCCGAAGCTTTCTTT.

J is TRBJ1-6 and V is TRBV27; 8 bases are shared with TRBD1. The length of the CDR3 is 12 residues. CDR1 is MNHEY, CDR2 SMNVEV, per germline (reference sequence). Losses at the gene ends were 5 bases for V and 9 bases for J; bases not matched to a gene: 0. The CDR3 DNA reads TGTGCCAGCAGTGACAGGGGTTCACCCCTCCACTTT. Translation: CASSDRGSPLHF.

The chain combines TRBV9 with TRBJ2-3, with a weak D call TRBD2 (5 bases). CDR1 and CDR2 from the germline V gene are SGDLS and YYNGEE. V lost 1 base to trimming and J lost 3 bases, with 9 bases between them. The CDR3 extends over 14 amino acids. The CDR3 DNA reads TGTGCCAGCAGCGTAACGGGGTTTACAGATACGCAGTATTTT. Protein sequence: CASSVTGFTDTQYF.

The V and J genes are TRBV10-3 and TRBJ2-7; D is ambiguous. Germline CDR1 ENHRY, CDR2 SYGVKD. V lost 2 bases and J lost 0, with 5 bases in between. The CDR3 is 13 amino acids. The CDR3, as DNA: TGTGCCATCAGTGAGGACATCTCCTACGAGCAGTACTTC. It yields the protein CAISEDISYEQYF.

The chain combines TRBV28 with TRBJ1-4, with D maybe TRBD1 (5 bases). The CDR3 sequence is 16 residues long. The V and J ends lost 4 bases and 6 bases respectively, with 18 bases between them. Germline CDR1 and CDR2: MDHEN and SYDVKM. DNA for the CDR3: TGTGCCAGCAGTTCCCTTCCAGGGAATTCTTATGAAAAACTGTTTTTT. It specifies CASSSLPGNSYEKLFF.

V is TRBV16 and J is TRBJ1-4, with D uncertain. V lost 1 base and J 4 bases, leaving 10 bases between the germline ends. The V gene's germline CDR1 is KGHSY and CDR2 FQNENV. The CDR3 has 15 residues. The CDR3 sequence is CASSQFWEDNEKLFF. The DNA for the CDR3 is TGTGCCAGCAGCCAATTCTGGGAGGATAATGAAAAACTGTTTTTT.